Below are 5 T cell receptor beta chains sequenced from a single sample in a study of blood T cell repertoires in COVID-19. Method: immunoSEQ multiplex PCR; TCRdb's copy keeps in-frame clones and lacks some. The sample includes around 54,000 clones, around 81% of them seen just once. The sample consisted of peripheral blood. The origin of the receptors is a woman aged 60-75 years with acute or convalescent COVID-19.

This clone was detected once. This chain connects TRBV5-1 to TRBJ2-5; TRBD1 might be the D (6 bases). This CDR3 has 16 residues. V shed 0 bases and J shed 2 bases, with 14 bases lying between them. Looked up from germline, CDR1 is SGHRS and CDR2 is YFSETQ. CDR3 coding DNA: TGCGCCAGCAGCTTGGTAGGGACACCACTACAAGAGACCCAGTACTTC. Amino acids: CASSLVGTPLQETQYF.

This chain connects TRBV18 to TRBJ1-1; D gene ambiguous. Germline assignment: CDR1 KGHSH and CDR2 LQKENI. V shed 0 bases and J shed 0 bases, with 5 bases lying between them. The CDR3 runs 14 residues. CDR3 in DNA: TGTGCCAGCTCACCACCGAGCGTGAACACTGAAGCTTTCTTT. This sequence encodes CASSPPSVNTEAFF.

The chain has TRBV7-2 and TRBJ1-5, with D uncertain. Germline V CDR1 and CDR2: SGHTA, FQGNSA. Between the trimmed V and J ends, which lost 1 base and 4 bases, there was a span of 5 bases. The CDR3 is made up of 13 amino acids. CDR3 in amino acids: CASSLGRNQPQHF. Written as DNA, the CDR3 is TGTGCCAGCAGCTTAGGGAGAAATCAGCCCCAGCATTTT. The whole variable domain, filled in from reference TRBV7-2 and TRBJ1-5, reads GAGVSQSPSNKVTEKGKDVELRCDPISGHTALYWYRQSLGQGLEFLIYFQGNSAPDKSGLPSDRFSAERTGGSVSTLTIQRTQQEDSAVYLCASSLGRNQPQHFGDGTRLSIL.

The genes are TRBV28 and TRBJ1-2; 8 bases line up with TRBD1. The V gene end was trimmed by 7 bases and the J gene end by 4 bases; junction bases not matched to a gene: 5. This CDR3 region has 13 residues. Per germline, CDR1 MDHEN and CDR2 SYDVKM. Here the CDR3 DNA reads TGTGCCAGCAAGAACAGGGGGGCCTATGGCTACACCTTC. The encoded protein is CASKNRGAYGYTF.

This rearrangement joins TRBV2 to TRBJ1-1; possibly TRBD1 for D (6 bases). From germline, CDR1 is SNHLY and CDR2 FYNNEI. This CDR3 contains 17 residues. Trimming cost V 3 bases and J 1 base, with 18 bases left between them. CDR3 amino acids: CASSESARQVKNTEAFF. The CDR3 DNA reads TGTGCCAGCAGTGAGAGTGCCCGACAGGTGAAGAACACTGAAGCTTTCTTT.